These 8 T cell receptor beta chains were sequenced from one sample in a study of T-cell reconstitution after alpha-beta-depleted transplantation in children. The TCRbeta library incorporated unique molecular identifiers. TCRdb analysed the PCR reads with MiXCR anew, one entry per CDR3 protein. Of almost 500,000 distinct CDR3 sequences listed, around 13% are singletons. The specimen comprised PBMCs from the stem cell graft donor, sampled from the stem cell graft. These receptors were taken from a human donor who donated a stem cell graft to a child with combined immunodeficiency.

This clonotype was recorded once. The chain employs TRBV18 and TRBJ2-7; 11 bases are a match to TRBD1. The CDR3 runs 14 residues. Germline CDR1 and CDR2: KGHSH and LQKENI. V lost 3 bases and J lost 7; bases outside the gene matches: 5. CDR3 in DNA: TGTGCCAGCTCACCGCCCGGGACAGGGGGAGAGCAGTACTTC. Protein sequence: CASSPPGTGGEQYF.

The table lists this clonotype with many counts. The chain has TRBV18 and TRBJ2-1; no definite D call. Germline assignment: CDR1 KGHSH and CDR2 LQKENI. The CDR3 contains 12 residues. V dropped 6 bases and J dropped 8 bases, with 11 bases sitting between them. The CDR3 DNA is TGTGCCAGCTCCCTGCGGCCCGATGAGCAGTTCTTC. This sequence encodes CASSLRPDEQFF.

This clonotype has just a few counts. This sequence joins TRBV15 and TRBJ1-1; D gene ambiguous. The germline V gene encodes CDR1 LNHNV and CDR2 YYDKDF (reference sequence). CDR3 length: 12 residues. Between the trimmed V and J ends, which lost 2 bases and 5 bases, there was a span of 6 bases. The CDR3: CATSRTKTEAFF. The CDR3 nucleotides are TGTGCCACCAGCAGAACAAAGACTGAAGCTTTCTTT.

This clonotype appeared a few times. The chain employs TRBV6-2 or TRBV6-3 and TRBJ2-1; a possible D gene is TRBD2 (6 bases). The ends were cut back, 4 bases at V and 7 bases at J, with 17 bases in the middle. Germline loops: CDR1 MNHEY, CDR2 SVGEGT. CDR3 length equals 15 residues. The CDR3 region is CASSLTSTAGNEQFF. The CDR3 nucleotides are TGTGCCAGCAGTTTGACTAGTACCGCGGGGAATGAGCAGTTCTTC.

In its sample, this clonotype was seen a few times. CDR3 region: CAWSVLTGNTIYF. CDR3 in DNA: TGTGCCTGGAGCGTTTTAACTGGAAACACCATATATTTT. The chain recombines TRBV30 with TRBJ1-3; no definite D call. Germline V gene lookup returns CDR1 GTSNPN and CDR2 SVGIG (reference sequence). This CDR3 comprises 13 residues. V was cut by 3 bases and J by 2 bases, with 8 bases left in between. The variable domain in full, with the rest retrieved from reference TRBV30 and TRBJ1-3, is SQTIHQWPATLVQPVGSPLSLECTVEGTSNPNLYWYRQAAGRGLQLLFYSVGIGQISSEVPQNLSASRPQDRQFILSSKKLLLSDSGFYLCAWSVLTGNTIYFGEGSWLTVV.

The chain links TRBV20-1 to TRBJ2-7; 11 nucleotides agree with TRBD2. Germline CDR1 DFQATT, CDR2 SNEGSKA (reference sequence). J lost 5 bases, V lost 2 bases, and 8 bases had no gene match. The CDR3 contains 15 residues. This chain's CDR3 is CSARRIAGGPHEQYF. The CDR3 nucleotides are TGCAGTGCTAGACGGATAGCGGGGGGGCCCCACGAGCAGTACTTC.

The chain uses TRBV5-5 and TRBJ1-2; D call uncertain. V was cut by 2 bases and J by 2 bases, with 7 bases left in between. Germline assignment: CDR1 SGHKS and CDR2 YYEKEE (reference sequence). The CDR3 is 13 residues long. For the CDR3, the DNA is TGTGCCAGCAGCTTTCAGGAGAACTATGGCTACACCTTC. Protein sequence: CASSFQENYGYTF.

This rearrangement joins TRBV6-1 to TRBJ2-5; 11 bases line up with TRBD2. Per the germline V gene, CDR1 is MNHNS and CDR2 is SASEGT. V was clipped by 7 bases and J by 1 base; unmatched bases: 5. This CDR3 comprises 15 residues. CDR3 sequence: CASTPTSGVQETQYF. The CDR3 DNA follows: TGTGCCAGCACCCCGACTAGCGGGGTCCAAGAGACCCAGTACTTC.